This T cell receptor (beta chain) originates from a study of T cells in Graves' hyperthyroidism and ophthalmopathy. Between the trimmed V and J ends, which lost 1 base and 2 bases, there was a span of 11 bases. Per germline, CDR1 SGHDN and CDR2 FVKESK. The CDR3 runs 15 residues. Amplified TCR beta CDR3 regions derived from RNA transcripts. In the first-round RT-PCR of the TCR CDR3, the HTBI primer set was used. TCRdb reprocessed the multiplex PCR reads with MiXCR, giving one entry per CDR3 protein. Found here are fewer than 400,000 distinct CDR3 sequences, 20% to 25% of them singletons; the top ten hold less than 85%.

The sequence was collected from a man over 45 with Graves' hyperthyroidism. This chain uses TRBV14 with TRBJ2-5; no definite D call. Sequencing was performed on blood. The CDR3 region has the DNA TGTGCCAGCAGCCAAGGTAACCGGCCTCAAGAGACCCAGTACTTC. This codes for CASSQGNRPQETQYF.